The 28 T cell receptor beta chains listed next were all sequenced from one sample in a study of cytomegalovirus exposure and HLA in healthy donors. Both 60 Vbeta primers and 13 Jbeta primers went into the PCR. Only in-frame clones appear in the TCRdb table, and some are missing; sequencing was by immunoSEQ multiplex PCR. The sample holds 70,000 to 80,000 clones, 78% seen once. Sequenced: PBMCs. Receptors originate from a woman aged 40 to 49 in good health and CMV-seropositive.

The rearrangement uses TRBV19 and TRBJ2-2, with TRBD2 matching 7 bases. Germline V gene lookup returns CDR1 LNHDA and CDR2 SQIVND (reference sequence). The CDR3 spans 14 residues. The trim removed 6 bases at V and 6 bases at J, leaving 7 bases unmatched. The CDR3: CASRGKGGPGELFF. CDR3 sequence (DNA): TGTGCCAGTAGAGGAAAGGGAGGGCCCGGGGAGCTGTTTTTT.

This chain connects TRBV7-7 to TRBJ2-7; 9 bases fit TRBD1. The germline V gene has CDR1 SSHAT and CDR2 FNYEAQ (reference sequence). V lost 2 bases to trimming and J lost 5 bases; unmatched junction nucleotides: 4. CDR3 length equals 14 residues. The CDR3 DNA reads as TGTGCCAGCAGCTTAAATACAGGGGGCGACGAGCAGTACTTC. It codes for CASSLNTGGDEQYF.

This clone was found once. V gene TRBV29-1 combines with J gene TRBJ2-3; 11 bases match TRBD1. In germline, CDR1 is SQVTM, CDR2 ANQGSEA. V lost 4 bases to trimming and J lost 4 bases; unmatched junction nucleotides: 4. The CDR3 has 14 residues. CDR3 in amino acids: CSVGSGQGADTQYF. The CDR3 bases are TGCAGCGTTGGGTCGGGACAGGGGGCAGATACGCAGTATTTT.

This chain joins TRBV28 and TRBJ2-1; a weak D match, TRBD1 (5 bases). The CDR3 consists of 18 residues. V gave up 3 bases and J gave up 6 bases, with 24 bases separating them. The germline CDR1 and CDR2 sequences are MDHEN and SYDVKM. DNA of the CDR3: TGTGCCAGCAGTTTTAGCCTCTCGACCACTAAAAGGGGCAATGAGCAGTTCTTC. It codes for CASSFSLSTTKRGNEQFF.

This sequence joins TRBV6-4 and TRBJ2-3; 8 bases agree with TRBD2. Germline V gene sequence: CDR1 MRHNA, CDR2 SNTAGT. The CDR3 contains 16 residues. With V trimmed by 2 bases and J by 0 bases, 4 bases remained unmatched. CDR3 loop: CASSDVGGGSTDTQYF. In DNA, the CDR3 is TGTGCCAGCAGTGACGTCGGGGGGGGTAGCACAGATACGCAGTATTTT.

The rearrangement links TRBV2 to TRBJ2-5; D not certain. CDR3 length: 13 amino acids. Looked up from germline, CDR1 is SNHLY and CDR2 is FYNNEI. Trimming took off 4 bases at V and 1 base at J, with 7 bases between the two ends. The CDR3: CASSVQSQETQYF. As DNA, the CDR3 is TGTGCCAGCAGTGTACAGAGCCAAGAGACCCAGTACTTC. The whole variable domain, remainder taken from reference TRBV2 and TRBJ2-5, is EPEVTQTPSHQVTQMGQEVILRCVPISNHLYFYWYRQILGQKVEFLVSFYNNEISEKSEIFDDQFSVERPDGSNFTLKIRSTKLEDSAMYFCASSVQSQETQYFGPGTRLLVL.

This clone occurred a few times. The chain combines TRBV7-2 with TRBJ2-1, with D possibly being TRBD2 (6 bases). The CDR3 spans 13 residues. Germline V gene sequence: CDR1 SGHTA, CDR2 FQGNSA. Trimming took off 1 base at V and 5 bases at J, with 6 bases between the two ends. CDR3 coding DNA: TGTGCCAGCAGCTTAGGGACTAACAATGAGCAGTTCTTC. Translation gives CASSLGTNNEQFF.

This clone was seen a few times. This sequence joins TRBV19 and TRBJ2-5; TRBD2 agrees at 11 bases. Germline loops: CDR1 LNHDA, CDR2 SQIVND (reference sequence). Germline trimming cut 3 bases from V and 5 bases from J; bases unmatched to any gene: 2. This CDR3 has 14 residues. DNA for the CDR3: TGTGCCAGTAGTATGTTAGCGGGGGGGGAGACCCAGTACTTC. Its protein product is CASSMLAGGETQYF. Variable domain in full (rest from reference TRBV19 and TRBJ2-5): DGGITQSPKYLFRKEGQNVTLSCEQNLNHDAMYWYRQDPGQGLRLIYYSQIVNDFQKGDIAEGYSVSREKKESFPLTVTSAQKNPTAFYLCASSMLAGGETQYFGPGTRLLVL.

In its sample, this clone was seen once. In DNA, the CDR3 is TGTGCCAGCAGCTTAGATCCGGCCCAGAGGAATGAAAAACTGTTTTTT. This gives the protein CASSLDPAQRNEKLFF. The V and J genes are TRBV11-2 and TRBJ1-4; no firm D call. Trimming shortened V by 0 bases and J by 5 bases, and 13 bases separated the two germline ends. Germline lookup yields CDR1 SGHAT and CDR2 FQNNGV. This CDR3 has 16 amino acids.

This clone has only a few counts. The chain joins TRBV9 to TRBJ1-1; perhaps TRBD1 as D (6 bases). Trimming removed 0 bases from V and 5 bases from J, with 11 bases in between. CDR1 is SGDLS and CDR2 is YYNGEE in the germline V gene. The CDR3 length is 14 residues. The CDR3 DNA reads as TGTGCCAGCAGCGTAGTATCAGGGGAGACTGAAGCTTTCTTT. This gives the protein CASSVVSGETEAFF.

J is TRBJ2-7 and V is TRBV9; TRBD2 matches at 8 bases. The ends lost 7 bases at V and 1 base at J; junction bases unmatched: 4. The germline V gene encodes CDR1 SGDLS and CDR2 YYNGEE. This CDR3 is 13 amino acids long. CDR3 in DNA: TGTGCCAGCGGAGCGGGGGAATCCTACGAGCAGTACTTC. Protein sequence: CASGAGESYEQYF.

CDR3 in amino acids: CASSGTGANTEAFF. CDR3 in DNA: TGTGCCAGCAGTGGCACAGGGGCTAACACTGAAGCTTTCTTT. This chain connects TRBV28 to TRBJ1-1; 7 nucleotides agree with TRBD1. V shed 5 bases, J shed 2 bases, and the junction held 5 bases outside the gene matches. There are 14 residues in the CDR3. Germline V CDR1 and CDR2: MDHEN, SYDVKM.

The rearrangement joins TRBV5-1 to TRBJ2-6; no firm D call. Germline CDR1 and CDR2: SGHRS and YFSETQ. This CDR3 has 14 amino acids. V was clipped by 7 bases and J by 0 bases, with 8 bases between them. The CDR3 region has the DNA TGCGCCAGCTCCTCAGGCTCTGGGGCCAACGTCCTGACTTTC. Residues: CASSSGSGANVLTF.

The genes are TRBV19 and TRBJ1-3, with 9 bases aligning to TRBD1. CDR1 and CDR2 from the germline V gene are LNHDA and SQIVND (reference sequence). The J segment lost 0 bases and the V segment lost 6 bases, leaving 3 bases of the junction unmatched. This CDR3 contains 15 residues. CDR3: CASSATGGSGNTIYF. CDR3 nucleotide sequence: TGTGCCAGTAGCGCGACAGGGGGCTCTGGAAACACCATATATTTT. The entire variable domain, with the rest obtained from reference TRBV19 and TRBJ1-3, is as follows: DGGITQSPKYLFRKEGQNVTLSCEQNLNHDAMYWYRQDPGQGLRLIYYSQIVNDFQKGDIAEGYSVSREKKESFPLTVTSAQKNPTAFYLCASSATGGSGNTIYFGEGSWLTVV.

The genes are TRBV5-6 and TRBJ2-7, with 15 positions matching TRBD2. With 5 bases clipped from V and 6 bases from J, the junction kept 6 bases outside the gene matches. Germline loops: CDR1 SGHDT, CDR2 YYEEEE. The CDR3 loop spans 15 amino acids. The CDR3: CASSPGLAGGREQYF. The CDR3 DNA follows: TGTGCCAGCAGTCCGGGACTAGCGGGGGGTCGCGAGCAGTACTTC.

This clone turned up a few times. The chain is built from TRBV30 and TRBJ2-7; D unclear. Trimming pared 2 bases from V and 3 bases from J, leaving 14 bases between. CDR1 is GTSNPN and CDR2 is SVGIG in the germline V gene (reference sequence). CDR3 length: 14 residues. The CDR3 bases are TGTGCCTGGAGTTCGAGTAGTAGATTCTACGAGCAGTACTTC. It encodes CAWSSSSRFYEQYF.

V and J are TRBV5-1 and TRBJ1-2; a possible D gene is TRBD1 (6 bases). Germline CDR1 is SGHRS and CDR2 is YFSETQ. The V gene lost 5 bases and the J gene lost 7 bases, with 18 bases spanning the gap. CDR3 length: 14 amino acids. In DNA form, the CDR3 reads TGCGCCAGCAGACCCCAGGGGTTTGAAGGTGGCTACACCTTC. Its translation is CASRPQGFEGGYTF.

The chain combines TRBV11-3 with TRBJ2-1, with TRBD1 matching over 11 bases. Losses at the gene ends were 1 base for V and 4 bases for J; bases not matched to a gene: 3. Germline loops: CDR1 SGHNT, CDR2 YENEEA. The CDR3 contains 16 residues. DNA for the CDR3: TGTGCCAGCAGCTTAGTAGGGACAGGGGGATACAATGAGCAGTTCTTC. As protein: CASSLVGTGGYNEQFF.

The chain carries TRBV2 and TRBJ2-7; tentatively, D is TRBD1 (6 bases). V was pared by 6 bases and J by 2 bases, with 17 bases between. The CDR3 consists of 15 residues. Germline CDR1 reads SNHLY; CDR2 reads FYNNEI. CDR3: CASRRQALLTYEQYF. DNA for the CDR3: TGTGCCAGCAGGAGACAGGCCCTACTCACCTACGAGCAGTACTTC.

The chain has TRBV5-1 and TRBJ2-3; D gene uncertain. Germline assignment: CDR1 SGHRS and CDR2 YFSETQ. V was cut by 0 bases and J by 5 bases, with 7 bases left in between. This CDR3 comprises 13 residues. In nucleotides, the CDR3 is TGCGCCAGCAGCTTGGGGGCAAGAGATACGCAGTATTTT. Protein product: CASSLGARDTQYF.

This clone was seen a single time. This chain joins TRBV6-5 and TRBJ1-1, with 9 bases matching TRBD1. V lost 3 bases and J lost 5; bases outside the gene matches: 7. The CDR3 spans 15 residues. Germline assignment: CDR1 MNHEY and CDR2 SVGAGI. The CDR3 sequence is CASSYVGQGNTEAFF. In DNA, the CDR3 is TGTGCCAGCAGTTATGTTGGACAGGGGAATACTGAAGCTTTCTTT.

This chain connects TRBV6-5 to TRBJ2-1; D call uncertain. Germline CDR1 and CDR2: MNHEY and SVGAGI. The CDR3 covers 13 residues. Deletions cut 6 bases from V and 4 bases from J, with 10 bases between. CDR3 sequence: CASRLGPYNEQFF. The CDR3 DNA reads as TGTGCCAGCAGACTGGGCCCTTACAATGAGCAGTTCTTC.

The V gene is TRBV29-1, the J gene TRBJ1-2; perhaps TRBD1 as D (6 bases). Between the trimmed V and J ends, which lost 6 bases and 4 bases, there was a span of 18 bases. This CDR3 has 14 residues. The germline gives CDR1 SQVTM, CDR2 ANQGSEA. CDR3 in amino acids: CSVGGGGASYGYTF. CDR3 nucleotide sequence: TGCAGCGTAGGTGGGGGGGGCGCGAGCTATGGCTACACCTTC.

This chain joins TRBV29-1 and TRBJ2-5; no definite D call. Between the trimmed V and J ends, which lost 3 bases and 5 bases, there was a span of 13 bases. The CDR3 is 13 residues long. Looked up from germline, CDR1 is SQVTM and CDR2 is ANQGSEA. The CDR3 DNA sequence: TGCAGCGTTGATCCGACTGGATGGGAGACCCAGTACTTC. Translating it yields CSVDPTGWETQYF.

The chain recombines TRBV7-9 with TRBJ2-5; 10 positions agree with TRBD2. The last part of the DNA fits TRBJ2-7 better; the J call may be wrong. The CDR3 length is 15 residues. Germline lookup yields CDR1 SEHNR and CDR2 FQNEAQ (reference sequence). CDR3 amino acids: CASSFLAGVSYEQYF. The CDR3 coding sequence is TGTGCCAGCAGCTTCCTAGCGGGGGTCTCCTACGAGCAGTACTTC.

The genes are TRBV29-1 and TRBJ1-5; D perhaps matches TRBD1 (6 bases). V was pared by 3 bases and J by 3 bases, with 12 bases between. CDR3 length: 14 residues. Germline-derived CDR1 and CDR2 are SQVTM and ANQGSEA. Written as DNA, the CDR3 is TGCAGCGTTGATTTGGGGGGGCCCAATCAGCCCCAGCATTTT. Its protein product is CSVDLGGPNQPQHF.

As for this clone: Other DNA sequences from this sample encode an identical CDR3 as well. This chain joins TRBV2 and TRBJ1-4, with D tentatively TRBD1 (5 bases). The CDR3 has 13 amino acids. With 6 bases removed from V and 8 bases from J, the gap between germline ends came to 13 bases. CDR1 and CDR2 (germline): SNHLY, FYNNEI. Written as DNA, the CDR3 is TGTGCCAGCAGCGGAACTGGGGCCGAAAAACTGTTTTTT. This encodes CASSGTGAEKLFF.

This rearrangement joins TRBV28 to TRBJ2-3; 8 bases align to TRBD1. V gave up 2 bases and J gave up 0 bases; unmatched junction bases: 4. This CDR3 contains 16 residues. The V gene's germline CDR1 is MDHEN and CDR2 SYDVKM. The CDR3, as DNA: TGTGCCAGCAGTTTAGGGACAGGATATAGCACAGATACGCAGTATTTT. This gives the protein CASSLGTGYSTDTQYF. Full variable domain (remainder filled in from reference TRBV28 and TRBJ2-3): DVKVTQSSRYLVKRTGEKVFLECVQDMDHENMFWYRQDPGLGLRLIYFSYDVKMKEKGDIPEGYSVSREKKERFSLILESASTNQTSMYLCASSLGTGYSTDTQYFGPGTRLTVL.